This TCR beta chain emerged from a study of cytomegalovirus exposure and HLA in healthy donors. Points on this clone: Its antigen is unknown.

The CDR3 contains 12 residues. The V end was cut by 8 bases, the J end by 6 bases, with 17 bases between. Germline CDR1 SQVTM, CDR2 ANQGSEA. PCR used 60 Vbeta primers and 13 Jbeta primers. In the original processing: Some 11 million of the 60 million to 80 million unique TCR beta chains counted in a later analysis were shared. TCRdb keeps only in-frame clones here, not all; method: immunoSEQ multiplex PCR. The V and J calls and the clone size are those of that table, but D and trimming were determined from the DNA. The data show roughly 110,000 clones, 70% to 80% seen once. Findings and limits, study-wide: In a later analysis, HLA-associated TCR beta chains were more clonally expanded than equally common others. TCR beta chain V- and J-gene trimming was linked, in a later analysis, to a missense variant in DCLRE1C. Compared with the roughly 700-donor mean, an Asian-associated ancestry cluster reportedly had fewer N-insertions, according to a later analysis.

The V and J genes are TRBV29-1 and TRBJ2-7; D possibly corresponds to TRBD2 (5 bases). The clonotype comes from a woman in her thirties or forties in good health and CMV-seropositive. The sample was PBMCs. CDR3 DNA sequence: TGCAGCACGCGAGGGCTGAGTAGCGAGCAGTACTTC. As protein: CSTRGLSSEQYF.